Below, one T cell receptor beta chain is given with its context. Its antigen is unknown. Per the germline V gene, CDR1 is MNHEY and CDR2 is SVGAGI. The V and J ends lost 6 bases and 9 bases respectively, with 21 bases between them. This CDR3 contains 14 residues. This sample is part of a study of cytomegalovirus exposure and HLA in healthy donors. Points from the study as a whole: Associated with cytomegalovirus, according to the listing, were some 180 TCR beta chains.

TCRdb's copy holds only in-frame clones and misses some; the assay was immunoSEQ multiplex PCR. The profile covers around 190,000 clones, with about 85% appearing a single time and about 15% taken by the ten largest. The source material was PBMCs. This chain links TRBV6-5 with TRBJ2-7, with D maybe TRBD2 (6 bases). The sequence was collected from a man between 18 and 29 years old in good health and CMV-seropositive. Written as DNA, the CDR3 is TGTGCCAGCAGCACAAGACTAGGCCGTACTGGGCAGTACTTC. It is translated as CASSTRLGRTGQYF.